These T cell receptor beta chains were read from a single sample in a study of blood T cell repertoires in COVID-19. The protocol was immunoSEQ multiplex PCR, while the TCRdb copy is restricted to in-frame clones and leaves out a portion. The repertoire holds about 210,000 clones, with just under 85% as singletons. Sequences were obtained from peripheral blood. All receptors derive from a woman aged 50 to 60 with active or convalescent COVID-19. The CDR3 runs from the conserved cysteine through the conserved F or W. D genes are given only for firm matches. Clone size is stated in some rows and not others, as once, few, many or a class when expanded.

cdr3_nt,cdr3_aa,j_call,clone_size,d_call,v_call
TGTGCCAGCAGGCGGCAGGGGCAGCTCGGGGCTTTCTTT,CASRRQGQLGAFF,TRBJ1-1,.,.,TRBV27
TGTGCCAGCAGTTTTGCGGGACAGGGGCGACAGCCCCAGCATTTT,CASSFAGQGRQPQHF,TRBJ1-5,.,TRBD1,TRBV28
TGTGCCACCCAGCGGTCAGGTATCGGGGAGCTGTTTTTT,CATQRSGIGELFF,TRBJ2-2,.,.,TRBV24-1
TGTGCCAGCAGTCCAGACAGGGCGCCCTATAATTCACCCCTCCACTTT,CASSPDRAPYNSPLHF,TRBJ1-6,once,TRBD1,TRBV27
TGTGCCAGCAGTCTTCTTCCGGGACATAGCAATTCACCCCTCCACTTT,CASSLLPGHSNSPLHF,TRBJ1-6,.,.,TRBV9
TGTGCCAGCAGTTACCAGGGACAGGGGGGTACAGATACGCAGTATTTT,CASSYQGQGGTDTQYF,TRBJ2-3,.,TRBD1,TRBV6-5
TGTGCCATCCTAGCGGGGGTTGGAGAGACCCAGTACTTC,CAILAGVGETQYF,TRBJ2-5,.,TRBD2,TRBV10-3
TGTGCCACCAGCAGAGGAGGGACAGGCGACAATGAGCAGTTCTTC,CATSRGGTGDNEQFF,TRBJ2-1,once,TRBD1,TRBV15
TGCGCCAGCAGCTCGGGCGCGACCACCAGCGGAGCGCATGAGCAGTTCTTC,CASSSGATTSGAHEQFF,TRBJ2-1,.,.,TRBV5-1
TGTGCCAGCAGCTTATCGCGGGGTTGGGGCTATGGCTACACCTTC,CASSLSRGWGYGYTF,TRBJ1-2,.,.,TRBV7-2
TGCGCCAGCAGCCCGGGGTACGAGCAGTACTTC,CASSPGYEQYF,TRBJ2-7,.,.,TRBV4-1
TGCGCCAGCAGTGACCAGGGAATCTATGGCTACACCTTC,CASSDQGIYGYTF,TRBJ1-2,.,.,TRBV10-2
TGTGCCAGCACCCGTGGGCGGGAGGGCCTCAGCGAGCAGTACTTC,CASTRGREGLSEQYF,TRBJ2-7,.,TRBD2,TRBV2
TGCAGTGCTAGTAGTGGGACAGGGGGCTACGAGCAGTACTTC,CSASSGTGGYEQYF,TRBJ2-7,.,TRBD1,TRBV20-1
TGTGCCAGCAGTTCAGGGGTCGGCGGCTACACCTTC,CASSSGVGGYTF,TRBJ1-2,once,.,TRBV2
TGTGCCACCAGTGGAACAGGGGGAACTGGAAACACCATATATTTT,CATSGTGGTGNTIYF,TRBJ1-3,.,TRBD1,TRBV24-1
TGCGCCAGCAGCTTGACAGGGAATTTTCCCCAAGAGACCCAGTACTTC,CASSLTGNFPQETQYF,TRBJ2-5,.,.,TRBV5-1
TGTGCCAGCCTCCGGGACAGGGGTTCAGATACGCAGTATTTT,CASLRDRGSDTQYF,TRBJ2-3,.,TRBD1,TRBV2
TGTGCCAGCAGCCTTGGACTAGCGGGGGGGCGGAACAATGAGCAGTTCTTC,CASSLGLAGGRNNEQFF,TRBJ2-1,.,TRBD2,TRBV11-2
TGTGCCAGCAGCCCCGGAGACCTTCCAGAGTACTTC,CASSPGDLPEYF,TRBJ2-5,.,.,TRBV6-2/TRBV6-3
TGTGCCAGCAGTACGGACAGGGGAGTTAACTATGGCTACACCTTC,CASSTDRGVNYGYTF,TRBJ1-2,.,TRBD1,TRBV28
TGTGCTAGTGGGGCCGGACCGCCGGGACTAGCGGGAGGGCCCACAGATACGCAGTATTTT,CASGAGPPGLAGGPTDTQYF,TRBJ2-3,.,TRBD2,TRBV12-5
TGTGCCAGCTCACCACCCCAGGGCGCTGAAGCTTTCTTT,CASSPPQGAEAFF,TRBJ1-1,once,.,TRBV18
TGCGCCAGCAGCCTCGGGGGGGCCCAAGAGACCCAGTACTTC,CASSLGGAQETQYF,TRBJ2-5,.,TRBD2,TRBV5-1
TGCGCCAGCAGTGCCACTAGCGGGAAGGATACGCAGTATTTT,CASSATSGKDTQYF,TRBJ2-3,.,TRBD2,TRBV10-2
TGTGCCTGGAGTGTAGGGGGTGGCTACACCTTC,CAWSVGGGYTF,TRBJ1-2,.,.,TRBV30
TGTGCCAGCGCGCCCTTTAAACAGGGAACTGAAGCTTTCTTT,CASAPFKQGTEAFF,TRBJ1-1,.,.,TRBV25-1
TGTGCCAGCAGCTTACGACAGGGGAACTATGGCTACACCTTC,CASSLRQGNYGYTF,TRBJ1-2,.,TRBD1,TRBV5-5
TGTGCCAGCAGCCCGGAGATGGGAGATCAGCCCCAGCATTTT,CASSPEMGDQPQHF,TRBJ1-5,.,.,TRBV7-2
TGCAGCGTTGAAACAGGGAGAGAGCAAGAGACCCAGTACTTC,CSVETGREQETQYF,TRBJ2-5,.,.,TRBV29-1